This TCR beta chain was found in a study of neurological immune-mediated disorders. Synthesis of cDNA was performed by 5'RACE using 10-nucleotide random UMIs. TCRdb reprocessed the 5' RACE reads with MiXCR, giving one entry per CDR3 protein. This table holds some 70,000 distinct CDR3 sequences, around 3.1% found once. This clonotype was counted many times. Germline values: CDR1 DFQATT, CDR2 SNEGSKA (reference sequence). The trim removed 5 bases at V and 7 bases at J, leaving 8 bases unmatched. This CDR3 contains 14 residues. The sample taken for sequencing was PBMCs. The chain carries TRBV20-1 and TRBJ1-6, with 7 bases aligning to TRBD1. This receptor was taken from a man in his forties or fifties with multiple sclerosis. The CDR3 is CSAYYRGPNSPLHF. In nucleotides, the CDR3 is TGCAGTGCTTACTACAGGGGACCAAATTCACCCCTCCACTTT.